This T cell receptor (beta chain) is drawn from a study of low-dose radiotherapy and immunotherapy resistance in tumors. Background on the study: Aspirin 300 mg, taken orally and daily, was given to patients for four cycles from cycle 1 day 1.

This clonotype was detected many times. Trimming left V 7 bases short and J 6 bases short, with 22 bases between. Per germline, CDR1 ENHRY and CDR2 SYGVKD. The CDR3 runs 15 residues. TRAV- and TRBV-specific primers, spanning alpha and beta chains, primed first-strand cDNA. The authors amplified TCRs for around 20 PCR cycles with a constant-region primer and a V-primer adapter. Each CDR3 protein gets one entry after TCRdb re-called the reads with MiXCR. The table has about 39,000 distinct CDR3 sequences, around a third seen once. Time point described: before trial treatment. This sample comprised PBMCs, obtained before treatment. The receptor was derived from a male donor with gallbladder cancer. This rearrangement joins TRBV10-3 to TRBJ2-7, with a tentative D call TRBD2 (6 bases). CDR3 DNA sequence: TGTGCCATCAATACAAATGTCGGAGGGGAGTCCGAGCAGTACTTC. Translating it yields CAINTNVGGESEQYF.